This TCR beta chain was identified during a study of radiation and T cells in renal cell carcinoma. The time point denotes: blood 4 weeks post-SBRT, at nephrectomy. Described treatment: 15 Gy SBRT to primary tumor, nephrectomy 4 weeks later. Serial blood draws occurred at baseline and 2 and 4 weeks post-SBRT. The table came from immunoSEQ multiplex PCR; TCRdb's copy has only in-frame clones and leaves some out. This sample has approximately 170,000 clones, with roughly nine tenths found just once. With V trimmed by 5 bases and J by 4 bases, 4 bases remained unmatched. The CDR3 has 14 residues. Germline CDR1 is LNHDA and CDR2 is SQIVND (reference sequence).

The chain carries TRBV19 and TRBJ1-3; 8 bases align to TRBD1. This specimen was blood, taken from a patient whose treatment included radiotherapy and nephrectomy. The sequence came from a woman between 45 and 65 years old with renal cell carcinoma. CDR3 sequence reads: CASSSRGQGNTIYF. The CDR3 DNA sequence: TGTGCCAGTAGTTCCAGGGGGCAGGGAAACACCATATATTTT.